This TCR beta chain derives from a study of blood T cell repertoires in COVID-19. Profiling relied on immunoSEQ multiplex PCR, and the TCRdb table lists in-frame clones only, not all of them. Of some 69,000 clones in the sample, 90% were seen once. This clone was counted between two and nine times. This CDR3 contains 16 residues. From germline, CDR1 is LGHNA and CDR2 YNFKEQ. J gave up 5 bases and V 2 bases, and 6 bases lay outside the gene matches. This chain joins TRBV4-2 and TRBJ2-1; 10 bases fit TRBD1. The material sequenced was peripheral blood. The receptor comes from a middle-aged man with COVID-19, enrolled during active disease. CDR3: CASSQSDRGLNNEQFF. In DNA form, the CDR3 reads TGTGCCAGCAGCCAATCCGACAGGGGGCTAAACAATGAGCAGTTCTTC.